The sequence of this T cell receptor beta chain was determined in a study of CD8 T cells in Susac syndrome. Germline V gene data show CDR1 as SGHAT and CDR2 as FQNNGV. V lost 4 bases and J 10 bases, leaving 8 bases between the germline ends. The CDR3 runs 12 residues. TCR beta sequencing covered blood CD8+ and CD4+ T cells. TEMRA cells were enriched by FACS, while CD8+ and CD4+ T cells were obtained through a negative isolation that was performed magnetically. With random hexamers, reverse transcription was performed on about 0.45 to 1 ug of RNA. Amplification of TCR beta CDR3 used immunoSEQ multiplex PCR across 54 Vbeta and 13 Jbeta. In TCRdb, the immunoSEQ multiplex PCR reads were re-called with MiXCR into one record per CDR3 protein. Seen here are roughly 120,000 distinct CDR3 sequences, around 94% observed once, and the top ten hold 0.095% to 0.1%.

Sequenced input: CD4+ T cells from PBMCs. The sequence derives from a human donor in good health. V usage is TRBV11-2 and J usage is TRBJ1-6; D gene ambiguous. CDR3 protein: CASSSLVSPLHF. In DNA, the CDR3 is TGTGCCAGCAGCTCTCTCGTATCACCCCTCCACTTT.